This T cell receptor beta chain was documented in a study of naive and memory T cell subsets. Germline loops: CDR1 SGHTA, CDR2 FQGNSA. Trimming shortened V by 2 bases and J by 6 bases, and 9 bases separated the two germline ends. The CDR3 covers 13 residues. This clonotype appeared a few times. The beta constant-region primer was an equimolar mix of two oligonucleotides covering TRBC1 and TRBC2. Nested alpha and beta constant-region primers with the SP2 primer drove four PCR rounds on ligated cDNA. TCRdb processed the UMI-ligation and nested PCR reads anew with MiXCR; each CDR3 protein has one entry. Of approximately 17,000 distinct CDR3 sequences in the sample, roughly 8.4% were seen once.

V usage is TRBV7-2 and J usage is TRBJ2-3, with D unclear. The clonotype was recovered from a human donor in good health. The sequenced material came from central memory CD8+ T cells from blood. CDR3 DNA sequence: TGTGCCAGCAGCTTATTAGTGATGGATACGCAGTATTTT. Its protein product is CASSLLVMDTQYF.